A single sample is the source of the 5 T cell receptor beta chains below, sequenced in a study of blood T cell repertoires in COVID-19 (dated by TCRdb to about 2020). Libraries were constructed by the immunoSEQ multiplex PCR assay. TCRdb took over this immuneACCESS table, retaining in-frame rearrangements with V and J assigned. Such tables are incomplete; in checked studies, under half of the missing clones stem from an unresolved V gene, and the remainder is unexplained. This sample is represented by 50,000 to 75,000 clones; 60% to 85% of them were singletons. 40% to 60% of the sample is in the top ten clones. Specimen: peripheral blood. All receptors come from an elderly woman with acute or convalescent COVID-19.

The table lists this clone with a count of one. The chain joins TRBV30 to TRBJ1-5, with TRBD1 as a possible D gene (6 bases). Trimming left V 4 bases short and J 2 bases short, with 21 bases between. CDR3 size: 17 residues. CDR1 is GTSNPN and CDR2 is SVGIG in the germline V gene (reference sequence). In DNA form, the CDR3 reads TGTGCCTGGAATCCAGGGGAGGGCTTAAGGGGCAATCAGCCCCAGCATTTT. Protein: CAWNPGEGLRGNQPQHF.

This clone was recorded a few times. The gene calls are TRBV27 and TRBJ1-5; 8 positions agree with TRBD1. This CDR3 region has 15 residues. V shed 5 bases, J shed 0 bases, and the junction held 3 bases outside the gene matches. Per the germline V gene, CDR1 is MNHEY and CDR2 is SMNVEV (reference sequence). The CDR3 reads CASSDRGYSNQPQHF. The CDR3 DNA sequence: TGTGCCAGCAGTGACAGGGGTTATAGCAATCAGCCCCAGCATTTT.

In its sample, this clone was seen once. This chain joins TRBV5-4 and TRBJ2-7; D perhaps matches TRBD1 (5 bases). CDR3 size: 13 residues. Germline-derived CDR1 and CDR2 are SGHNT and YYREEE (reference sequence). Trimming removed 4 bases at V and 7 bases at J, with 15 bases between. The CDR3 DNA follows: TGTGCCAGCAGCCCGGATGCTTGGACAGAGCAGTACTTC. Encoded protein: CASSPDAWTEQYF.

V gene TRBV28 combines with J gene TRBJ2-6, with D unresolved. The CDR3 extends over 14 amino acids. Germline assignment: CDR1 MDHEN and CDR2 SYDVKM. V gave up 4 bases and J gave up 4 bases, with 8 bases separating them. In DNA, the CDR3 is TGTGCCAGCAGTTCCCCAGGAGGGGCCAACGTCCTGACTTTC. It codes for CASSSPGGANVLTF.

The chain uses TRBV12-3 or TRBV12-4 and TRBJ1-5, with D perhaps TRBD1 (5 bases). Trimming took 5 bases from V and 7 from J, leaving 9 bases between them. This CDR3 region has 12 residues. The CDR3 sequence: CASSLAGQPQHF. DNA for the CDR3: TGTGCCAGCAGTCTTGCAGGGCAGCCCCAGCATTTT.